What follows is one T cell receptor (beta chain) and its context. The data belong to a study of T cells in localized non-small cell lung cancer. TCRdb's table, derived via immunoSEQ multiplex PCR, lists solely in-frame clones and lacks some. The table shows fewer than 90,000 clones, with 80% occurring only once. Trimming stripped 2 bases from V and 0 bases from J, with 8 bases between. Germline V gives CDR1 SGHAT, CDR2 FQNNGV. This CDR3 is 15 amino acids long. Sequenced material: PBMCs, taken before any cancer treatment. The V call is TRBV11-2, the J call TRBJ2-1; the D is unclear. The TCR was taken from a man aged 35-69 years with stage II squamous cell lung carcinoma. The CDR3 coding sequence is TGTGCCAGCAGCTTAAAGGCCCGCTCCTACAATGAGCAGTTCTTC. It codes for CASSLKARSYNEQFF.